These 29 T cell receptor beta chains originate from one sample sequenced in a study of glioma-infiltrating T cells. The iRepertoire nested amplicon-rescue multiplex PCR amplified TCR alpha and beta CDR3s from RNA. TCRdb independently ran MiXCR on the multiplex PCR reads; one entry per CDR3 protein. The profile shows about 93,000 distinct CDR3 sequences, roughly 40% of them singletons. The sample was glioma tissue, nonneoplastic brain tissue, or PBMCs (not recorded which). Receptors were obtained from a human donor with low-grade glioma or glioblastoma, undergoing nonglioma brain surgery, or in good health (not recorded which).

The CDR3 protein is CASSRGLAGGPDEQFF. CDR3 bases: TGTGCCAGCAGCCGCGGACTAGCGGGAGGGCCAGATGAGCAGTTCTTC. The chain joins TRBV12-3 or TRBV12-4 to TRBJ2-1, with 15 bases aligning to TRBD2. V dropped 6 bases and J dropped 8; count of bases not matched to a gene: 8. The CDR3 covers 16 residues.

On this clonotype: Mismatch with germline at one junction end may stem from a read error. This sequence joins TRBV12-3 or TRBV12-4 and TRBJ2-7; 7 nucleotides align to TRBD1. The CDR3 loop spans 13 amino acids. CDR3 nucleotides: TGTGCCAGCAGTTTAGCTAGTGCCGGGACAGTCAGCTTC. Amino acid sequence: CASSLASAGTVSF.

The genes are TRBV6-5 and TRBJ2-4, with 8 bases lining up with TRBD1. The V and J ends lost 1 base and 7 bases, in that order; junction bases with no gene match: 6. This CDR3 spans 15 amino acids. The germline V gene has CDR1 MNHEY and CDR2 SVGAGI. The CDR3 is CASSYLATGVNIQYF. In nucleotides, the CDR3 is TGTGCCAGCAGTTACTTGGCGACAGGGGTCAACATTCAGTACTTC.

Remarks on this clonotype: A read error may explain this, as a much larger clone is one base away. The gene calls are TRBV29-1 and TRBJ2-2, with 7 bases fitting TRBD2. This CDR3 has 13 amino acids. After removal of 6 bases from V and 5 bases from J, the junction contained 6 bases not matched to a gene. Germline lookup yields CDR1 SQVTM and CDR2 ANQGSEA. CDR3 in amino acids: CSVVSGKTGELFF. In DNA form, the CDR3 reads TGCAGCGTAGTCAGCGGGAAGACCGGGGAGCTGTTTTTT.

This clonotype turned up a few times. A much larger clone differs by one base, so this may be a read error. The chain couples TRBV3-1 to TRBJ2-5; no clear D gene. Trimming took 1 base from V and 0 from J, leaving 6 bases between them. Germline CDR1 LGHDT, CDR2 YNNKEL (reference sequence). The CDR3 sequence is 14 residues long. The CDR3 DNA sequence: TGTGCCAGCAGCCAAGCGGTCAACCAAGAGACCCAGTACTTC. Translating gives CASSQAVNQETQYF.

This sequence joins TRBV29-1 and TRBJ2-3; a weak D match, TRBD1 (5 bases). The CDR3 runs to 12 residues. The germline V gene encodes CDR1 SQVTM and CDR2 ANQGSEA. V lost 7 bases to trimming and J lost 4 bases, with 12 bases between them. Written as DNA, the CDR3 is TGCAGCGCAATCGACAGCCCAGATACGCAGTATTTT. Translation: CSAIDSPDTQYF.

About this clonotype: This could be a read error, since a much larger clone is one nucleotide away. The CDR3 nucleotides are TGTGCCAGCCGACAGTGGAGTGGCAGCAATCAGCCCCAGCATTTT. The encoded protein is CASRQWSGSNQPQHF. V usage is TRBV12-3 or TRBV12-4 and J usage is TRBJ1-5; TRBD1 might be the D (5 bases). Trimming pared 8 bases from V and 1 base from J, leaving 15 bases between. This CDR3 has 15 amino acids.

The chain employs TRBV6-6 and TRBJ2-7; no clear D gene. From germline, CDR1 is MNHNY and CDR2 SVGAGI (reference sequence). The CDR3 covers 11 residues. V dropped 6 bases and J dropped 5 bases, with 8 bases sitting between them. DNA for the CDR3: TGTGCCAGCAGGGCAGGCCACGAGCAGTACTTC. It specifies CASRAGHEQYF.

This clonotype was observed a handful of times. The gene calls are TRBV5-6 and TRBJ1-2, with 7 nucleotides matching TRBD1. CDR3 length: 14 amino acids. Germline V CDR1 and CDR2: SGHDT, YYEEEE. J was trimmed by 6 bases and V by 0 bases; bases with no gene match: 5. The CDR3 is CASSLVGGGDGYTF. The DNA for the CDR3 is TGTGCCAGCAGCTTGGTTGGAGGGGGCGATGGCTACACCTTC.

The table lists this clonotype with many counts. The chain uses TRBV10-3 and TRBJ2-3; D is ambiguous. Germline CDR1 reads ENHRY; CDR2 reads SYGVKD. Between the trimmed V and J ends, which lost 0 bases and 3 bases, there was a span of 7 bases. The CDR3 is 14 residues long. Here the CDR3 reads CAISESERTDTQYF. The CDR3 DNA reads TGTGCCATCAGTGAGTCCGAGAGAACAGATACGCAGTATTTT.

This clonotype has a count of ten or more. The chain employs TRBV11-2 and TRBJ2-7, with TRBD1 matching over 10 bases. Looked up from germline, CDR1 is SGHAT and CDR2 is FQNNGV. The CDR3 has 14 residues. V was pared by 5 bases and J by 6 bases, with 7 bases of the junction left unmatched. The CDR3 nucleotides read TGTGCCAGCAGCACCGGGACAGGGGTCGGCGAGCAGTACTTC. Amino acid sequence: CASSTGTGVGEQYF.

Notes on this clonotype: The CDR3 does not close with the conserved phenylalanine or tryptophan, likely indicating a read error. The V call is TRBV20-1, the J call TRBJ1-6; D unclear. V was trimmed by 2 bases and J by 9 bases, leaving 20 bases between them. Germline-derived CDR1 and CDR2 are DFQATT and SNEGSKA (reference sequence). The CDR3 consists of 16 residues. The CDR3 region has the DNA TGCAGTGCTAGACCAGGTGGTGGGCAGGAAATTTCACCCCTCCACTCT. This encodes CSARPGGGQEISPLHS.

This clonotype was seen ten or more times. V is TRBV19 and J is TRBJ1-2; no firm D call. The germline CDR1 and CDR2 sequences are LNHDA and SQIVND (reference sequence). Trimming removed 5 bases at V and 2 bases at J, with 9 bases between. The CDR3 loop spans 13 amino acids. The CDR3 DNA is TGTGCCAGTAGTCCAGTCAGCAACTATGGCTACACCTTC. Translating gives CASSPVSNYGYTF.

This clonotype was counted many times. As DNA, the CDR3 is TGTGCCAGCAGTTCACGACAGGGCTACACAGATACGCAGTATTTT. Its protein product is CASSSRQGYTDTQYF. V gene TRBV12-3 or TRBV12-4 combines with J gene TRBJ2-3; 7 bases fit TRBD1. With V trimmed by 4 bases and J by 2 bases, 6 bases remained unmatched. The CDR3 covers 15 residues.

Points on this clonotype: The missing conserved phenylalanine or tryptophan at the end of this CDR3 makes a read error likely. The DNA is left out, because the CDR3 cannot be placed on it with certainty; the CDR3 is given as TCRdb lists it. The V and J genes are TRBV19 and TRBJ1-5; the D call TRBD1 from the table was never checked on the DNA. Germline V gene data show CDR1 as LNHDA and CDR2 as SQIVND (reference sequence). The CDR3 is 12 residues long, counting both termini. CDR3 protein: CASSRQVDSPSI.

This chain joins TRBV2 and TRBJ1-5; D is uncertain. The CDR3 contains 14 residues. The germline V gene encodes CDR1 SNHLY and CDR2 FYNNEI. V lost 5 bases and J 8 bases, leaving 16 bases between the germline ends. This CDR3 reads CASSNQVDHKPQHF. The DNA for the CDR3 is TGTGCCAGCAGTAATCAGGTGGACCATAAGCCCCAGCATTTT. Together with reference TRBV2 and TRBJ1-5, the CDR3 gives the full variable domain: EPEVTQTPSHQVTQMGQEVILRCVPISNHLYFYWYRQILGQKVEFLVSFYNNEISEKSEIFDDQFSVERPDGSNFTLKIRSTKLEDSAMYFCASSNQVDHKPQHFGDGTRLSIL.

For this clonotype: An end of the junction differs from the germline gene, which may be a read error. The V gene is TRBV6-9, the J gene TRBJ2-2; TRBD2 is a possible D gene (5 bases). The CDR3 is 12 amino acids. Germline V gene sequence: CDR1 MNHGY, CDR2 SVAAGI. The CDR3 DNA is TGTGCCAGCAGTTATGACTCCGGGAAGCTGTTTTTT. This codes for CASSYDSGKLFF.

In its sample, this clonotype was seen many times. V and J are TRBV7-6 and TRBJ2-7; unclear D gene. Deletions cut 5 bases from V and 0 bases from J, with 11 bases between. The CDR3 runs 14 residues. Germline values: CDR1 SGHVS, CDR2 FNYEAQ. CDR3 region: CASSKHRDSYEQYF. The CDR3 coding sequence is TGTGCCAGCAGCAAGCACAGAGACTCCTACGAGCAGTACTTC.

Points on this clonotype: This may stem from a read error, because a much larger clone lies one nucleotide away. The chain joins TRBV5-4 to TRBJ1-2, with a weak D call TRBD1 (5 bases). This CDR3 has 13 residues. Germline CDR1 reads SGHNT; CDR2 reads YYREEE (reference sequence). The CDR3 sequence is CTSSTDSSYGYTF. The CDR3 DNA reads TGTACCAGCAGTACTGACAGTTCCTATGGCTACACCTTC.

In this sample, this clonotype turned up many times. The chain carries TRBV5-1 and TRBJ1-1; D is unresolved. Trimming cost V 0 bases and J 1 base, with 10 bases left between them. Germline assignment: CDR1 SGHRS and CDR2 YFSETQ. This CDR3 contains 15 residues. CDR3 nucleotides: TGCGCCAGCAGCTTGGCCATTCACAAGAACACTGAAGCTTTCTTT. This gives the protein CASSLAIHKNTEAFF.

Turning to this clonotype: One end of the junction varies from germline; a read error may be responsible. The chain uses TRBV12-3 or TRBV12-4 and TRBJ2-5, with D possibly called TRBD1 or TRBD2 (5 bases each). The CDR3 covers 12 residues. CDR3 sequence reads: CASSQFSGTLYF. The CDR3, as DNA: TGTGCCAGCAGCCAGTTTTCAGGGACCCTGTACTTC.

CDR3 region: CAGSLWGNYGYTF. Written as DNA, the CDR3 is TGTGCAGGCAGCTTGTGGGGAAACTATGGCTACACCTTC. The chain is built from TRBV5-4 and TRBJ1-2, with unresolved D. Germline assignment: CDR1 SGHNT and CDR2 YYREEE (reference sequence). This CDR3 has 13 amino acids.

Concerning this clonotype itself: Given a much more abundant clone one base away, this may be a read error. The chain recombines TRBV12-3 or TRBV12-4 with TRBJ2-2, with D perhaps matching TRBD1 (6 bases). Trimming removed 7 bases at V and 6 bases at J, with 21 bases between. The CDR3 sequence is 16 residues long. The CDR3 coding sequence is TGTGCCAGCACCCCCGGAGACAGGTCGAGGTCCGGGGAGCTGTTTTTT. It translates to CASTPGDRSRSGELFF.

This clonotype has at least ten counts. This chain connects TRBV3-1 to TRBJ2-1; TRBD2 matches at 13 bases. J was trimmed by 8 bases and V by 1 base; bases with no gene match: 2. The germline V gene encodes CDR1 LGHDT and CDR2 YNNKEL (reference sequence). The CDR3 loop spans 15 amino acids. This CDR3 reads CASSQGTSGRDEQFF. For the CDR3, the DNA is TGTGCCAGCAGCCAAGGGACTAGCGGGAGAGATGAGCAGTTCTTC.

The genes are TRBV6-1 and TRBJ2-3; TRBD2 aligns across 7 bases. Trimming cost V 5 bases and J 5 bases; bases outside gene matches: 13. The V gene's germline CDR1 is MNHNS and CDR2 SASEGT. The CDR3 is 16 amino acids. CDR3 sequence reads: CASSPAWGGTQDTQYF. CDR3 coding DNA: TGTGCCAGCAGTCCAGCGTGGGGGGGAACGCAAGATACGCAGTATTTT.

Many counts were recorded for this clonotype. This chain links TRBV4-1 with TRBJ1-2, with D maybe TRBD1 (6 bases). Germline V gene lookup returns CDR1 MGHRA and CDR2 YSYEKL. This CDR3 is built from 14 residues. V shed 5 bases and J shed 2 bases, with 12 bases lying between them. This chain's CDR3 is CASSSRTANYGYTF. The CDR3 nucleotides are TGCGCCAGCAGCTCCCGGACAGCAAACTATGGCTACACCTTC.

This clonotype has only a few counts. The CDR3 bases are TGCGCCAGCAGCACAGGACCTTCAGATACGCAGTATTTT. This encodes CASSTGPSDTQYF. The V gene is TRBV5-1, the J gene TRBJ2-3, with TRBD1 as a possible D gene (5 bases). Per the germline V gene, CDR1 is SGHRS and CDR2 is YFSETQ. V lost 4 bases and J lost 4, with 10 bases in between. CDR3 length equals 13 residues. The full variable domain, completed using reference TRBV5-1 and TRBJ2-3, is KAGVTQTPRYLIKTRGQQVTLSCSPISGHRSVSWYQQTPGQGLQFLFEYFSETQRNKGNFPGRFSGRQFSNSRSEMNVSTLELGDSALYLCASSTGPSDTQYFGPGTRLTVL.

The chain employs TRBV7-2 and TRBJ2-1; 8 bases agree with TRBD2. The DNA end favors TRBJ2-7, so the J call may be wrong. The V gene's germline CDR1 is SGHTA and CDR2 FQGNSA. The CDR3 spans 13 residues. The CDR3, as DNA: TGTGCCAGCAGCCAACAACTAGCGGACGAGCAGTACTTC. This codes for CASSQQLADEQYF.

This clonotype has ten or more counts. V gene TRBV12-3 or TRBV12-4 combines with J gene TRBJ2-1; weak D call: TRBD2 (5 bases). The CDR3 has 15 amino acids. Trimming left V 1 base short and J 9 bases short, with 16 bases between. The chain's CDR3 is CASSLGTRIEGEQFF. Written as DNA, the CDR3 is TGTGCCAGCAGTTTAGGTACTAGAATCGAGGGTGAGCAGTTCTTC.